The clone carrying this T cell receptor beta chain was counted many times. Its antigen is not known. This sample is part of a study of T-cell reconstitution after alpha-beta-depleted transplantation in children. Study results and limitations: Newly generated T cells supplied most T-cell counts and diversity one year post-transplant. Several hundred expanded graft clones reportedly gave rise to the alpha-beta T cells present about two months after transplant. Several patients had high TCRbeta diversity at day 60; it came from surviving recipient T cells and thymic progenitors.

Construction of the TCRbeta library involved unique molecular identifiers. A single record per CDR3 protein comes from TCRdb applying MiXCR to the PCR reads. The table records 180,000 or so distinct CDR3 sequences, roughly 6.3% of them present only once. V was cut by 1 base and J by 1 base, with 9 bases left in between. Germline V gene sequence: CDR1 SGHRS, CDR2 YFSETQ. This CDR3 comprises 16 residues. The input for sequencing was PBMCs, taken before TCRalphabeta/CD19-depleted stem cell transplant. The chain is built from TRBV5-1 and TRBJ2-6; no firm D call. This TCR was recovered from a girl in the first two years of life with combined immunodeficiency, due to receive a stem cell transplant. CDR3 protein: CASSLYYPSGANVLTF. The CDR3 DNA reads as TGCGCCAGCAGCTTGTACTATCCTTCTGGGGCCAACGTCCTGACTTTC. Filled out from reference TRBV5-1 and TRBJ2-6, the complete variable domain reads KAGVTQTPRYLIKTRGQQVTLSCSPISGHRSVSWYQQTPGQGLQFLFEYFSETQRNKGNFPGRFSGRQFSNSRSEMNVSTLELGDSALYLCASSLYYPSGANVLTFGAGSRLTVL.